The 13 T cell receptor beta chains given below trace back to one sample, sequenced in a study of blood T cell repertoires in COVID-19. Produced via immunoSEQ multiplex PCR; TCRdb's table is partial and in-frame only. The repertoire includes approximately 34,000 clones, 80% of them detected once, and 14% sits in the top ten. Sequencing used peripheral blood. Receptor source: a woman in her 70s with acute or convalescent COVID-19.

This CDR3 is CSVPTGRASDYTF. The CDR3 region has the DNA TGCAGCGTCCCGACAGGGCGGGCTTCGGACTACACCTTC. This chain links TRBV29-1 with TRBJ1-2; 7 bases align to TRBD1. Germline V CDR1 and CDR2: SQVTM, ANQGSEA. V lost 6 bases to trimming and J lost 10 bases; unmatched junction nucleotides: 14. This CDR3 has 13 residues.

This chain connects TRBV6-5 to TRBJ2-1; 10 positions agree with TRBD2. The trim removed 4 bases at V and 9 bases at J, leaving 12 bases unmatched. The CDR3 is 16 residues long. Germline-derived CDR1 and CDR2 are MNHEY and SVGAGI. In nucleotides, the CDR3 is TGTGCCAGCAGTTTCCTACTAGCGGGGCGACCCGGTGAGCAGTTCTTC. This codes for CASSFLLAGRPGEQFF.

V gene TRBV27 combines with J gene TRBJ1-3, with D unclear. V gave up 2 bases and J gave up 0 bases, with 8 bases separating them. The CDR3 totals 15 residues. Per the germline V gene, CDR1 is MNHEY and CDR2 is SMNVEV (reference sequence). The CDR3 sequence is CASSLRLSSGNTIYF. The CDR3 bases are TGTGCCAGCAGTTTACGACTGAGCTCTGGAAACACCATATATTTT.

The genes are TRBV6-6 and TRBJ2-2, with D possibly matching TRBD2 (6 bases). Germline CDR1 reads MNHNY; CDR2 reads SVGAGI (reference sequence). The CDR3 contains 13 residues. With 10 bases removed from V and 4 bases from J, the gap between germline ends came to 13 bases. The CDR3 is CATSGLRTGELFF. The CDR3 nucleotides read TGTGCCACCTCGGGACTCCGCACCGGGGAGCTGTTTTTT.

The chain carries TRBV19 and TRBJ2-7, with D possibly being TRBD2 (5 bases). This CDR3 region has 15 residues. V was trimmed by 2 bases and J by 2 bases, leaving 13 bases between them. Germline assignment: CDR1 LNHDA and CDR2 SQIVND (reference sequence). DNA of the CDR3: TGTGCCAGTAGTATAACGGGGAATCGAGCCTACGAGCAGTACTTC. Translation: CASSITGNRAYEQYF.

This clone was seen just once. V gene TRBV20-1 combines with J gene TRBJ2-7, with no clear D. Trimming shortened V by 1 base and J by 3 bases, and 4 bases separated the two germline ends. Per germline, CDR1 DFQATT and CDR2 SNEGSKA (reference sequence). The length of the CDR3 is 11 residues. CDR3 DNA sequence: TGCAGTGCTAGAGCCGGCTACGAGCAGTACTTC. Its protein product is CSARAGYEQYF.

This sequence joins TRBV5-6 and TRBJ2-2; 8 bases align to TRBD2. The ends lost 0 bases at V and 7 bases at J; junction bases unmatched: 8. Germline loops: CDR1 SGHDT, CDR2 YYEEEE. The CDR3 has 16 residues. The CDR3 reads CASSLAQREWVGELFF. As DNA, the CDR3 is TGTGCCAGCAGCTTGGCCCAGCGGGAGTGGGTCGGGGAGCTGTTTTTT.

This clone came up a few times. The V and J genes are TRBV9 and TRBJ1-3; D is unclear. Trimming left V 4 bases short and J 2 bases short, with 10 bases between. Germline V gene lookup returns CDR1 SGDLS and CDR2 YYNGEE. This CDR3 has 14 amino acids. The CDR3 loop reads CASSPRGAGNTIYF. The CDR3 bases are TGTGCCAGCAGCCCCCGGGGTGCTGGAAACACCATATATTTT.

This clone was recorded only once. V gene TRBV5-1 combines with J gene TRBJ2-7, with TRBD2 as a possible D gene (6 bases). V was cut by 6 bases and J by 0 bases, with 16 bases left in between. The germline CDR1 and CDR2 sequences are SGHRS and YFSETQ. The CDR3 is 15 residues long. The CDR3, as DNA: TGCGCCAGCAATACTGGAGGGGCAAGCTCCTACGAGCAGTACTTC. This codes for CASNTGGASSYEQYF.

J is TRBJ2-3 and V is TRBV14; TRBD1 aligns across 11 bases. This CDR3 has 14 residues. J gave up 4 bases and V 4 bases, and 1 base lay outside the gene matches. Germline-derived CDR1 and CDR2 are SGHDN and FVKESK. CDR3 in amino acids: CASSRGQGADTQYF. In DNA, the CDR3 is TGTGCCAGCAGCCGGGGACAGGGGGCAGATACGCAGTATTTT.

The chain joins TRBV5-4 to TRBJ1-2; 11 bases align to TRBD1. From germline, CDR1 is SGHNT and CDR2 YYREEE (reference sequence). This CDR3 region has 14 residues. The V gene end was trimmed by 3 bases and the J gene end by 4 bases; junction bases not matched to a gene: 2. DNA for the CDR3: TGTGCCAGCAGCTCCGGGACAGGGGGCTATGGCTACACCTTC. Its translation: CASSSGTGGYGYTF.

The table lists this clone with a few counts. The chain has TRBV9 and TRBJ2-7, with 8 nucleotides matching TRBD2. The CDR3 extends over 16 amino acids. Germline CDR1 is SGDLS and CDR2 is YYNGEE. The junction had 14 bases not matched to a gene; V was cut back by 3 bases and J by 6 bases. CDR3 residues: CASSATGPAGVGEQYF. CDR3 nucleotides: TGTGCCAGCAGCGCCACCGGTCCAGCGGGGGTGGGCGAGCAGTACTTC.

The chain has TRBV10-1 and TRBJ2-3; 9 bases fit TRBD2. Trimming took 6 bases from V and 0 from J; bases not matched to a gene: 4. The germline V gene has CDR1 WNHNN and CDR2 SYGVQD (reference sequence). The CDR3 has 15 residues. The CDR3 loop reads CASRASGTSTDTQYF. As DNA, the CDR3 is TGCGCCAGCAGAGCTAGCGGGACTAGCACAGATACGCAGTATTTT.